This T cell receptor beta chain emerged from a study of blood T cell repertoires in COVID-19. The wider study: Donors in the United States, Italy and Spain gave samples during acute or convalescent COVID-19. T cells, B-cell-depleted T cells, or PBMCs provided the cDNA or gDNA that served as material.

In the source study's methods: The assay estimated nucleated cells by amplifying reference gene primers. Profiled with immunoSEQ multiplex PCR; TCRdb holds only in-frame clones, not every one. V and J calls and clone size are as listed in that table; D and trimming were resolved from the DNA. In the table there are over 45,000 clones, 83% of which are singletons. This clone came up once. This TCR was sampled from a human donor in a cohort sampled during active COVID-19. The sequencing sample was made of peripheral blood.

CDR3 sequence reads: CAWSTQGIGGYTF. The DNA of the CDR3 is TGTGCCTGGAGTACTCAGGGGATCGGGGGCTACACCTTC. V usage is TRBV30 and J usage is TRBJ1-2, with a possible D match to TRBD1 (6 bases). The V gene lost 2 bases and the J gene lost 8 bases, with 15 bases spanning the gap. This CDR3 contains 13 residues. The V gene's germline CDR1 is GTSNPN and CDR2 SVGIG (reference sequence). Filled out from reference TRBV30 and TRBJ1-2, the complete variable domain reads SQTIHQWPATLVQPVGSPLSLECTVEGTSNPNLYWYRQAAGRGLQLLFYSVGIGQISSEVPQNLSASRPQDRQFILSSKKLLLSDSGFYLCAWSTQGIGGYTFGSGTRLTVV.